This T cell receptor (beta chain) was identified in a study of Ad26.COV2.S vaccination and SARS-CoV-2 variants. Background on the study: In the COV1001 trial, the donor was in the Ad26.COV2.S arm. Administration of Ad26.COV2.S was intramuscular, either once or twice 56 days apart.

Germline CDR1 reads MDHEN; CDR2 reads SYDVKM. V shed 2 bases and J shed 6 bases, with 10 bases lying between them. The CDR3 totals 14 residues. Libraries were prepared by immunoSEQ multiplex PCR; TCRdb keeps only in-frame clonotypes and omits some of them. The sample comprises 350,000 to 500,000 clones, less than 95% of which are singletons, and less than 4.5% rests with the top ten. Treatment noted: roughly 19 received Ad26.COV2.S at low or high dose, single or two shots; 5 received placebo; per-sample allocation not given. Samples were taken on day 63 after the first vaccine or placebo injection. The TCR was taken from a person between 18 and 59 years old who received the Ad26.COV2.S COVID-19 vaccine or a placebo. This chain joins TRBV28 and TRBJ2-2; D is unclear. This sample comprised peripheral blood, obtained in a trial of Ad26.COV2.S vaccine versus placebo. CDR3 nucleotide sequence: TGTGCCAGCAGTTTAATACAAGAGGCCGGGGAGCTGTTTTTT. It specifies CASSLIQEAGELFF.